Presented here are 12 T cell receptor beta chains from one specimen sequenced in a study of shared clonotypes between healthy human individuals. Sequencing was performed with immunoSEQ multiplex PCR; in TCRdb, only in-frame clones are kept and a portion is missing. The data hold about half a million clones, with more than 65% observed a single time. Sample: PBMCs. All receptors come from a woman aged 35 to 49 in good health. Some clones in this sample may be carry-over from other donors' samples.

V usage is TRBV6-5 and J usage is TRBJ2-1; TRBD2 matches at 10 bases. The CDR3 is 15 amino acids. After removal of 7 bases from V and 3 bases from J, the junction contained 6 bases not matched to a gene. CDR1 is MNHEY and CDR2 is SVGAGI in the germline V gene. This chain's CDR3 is CASIASGSSYNEQFF. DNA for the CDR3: TGTGCCAGCATCGCTAGCGGGAGTAGCTACAATGAGCAGTTCTTC.

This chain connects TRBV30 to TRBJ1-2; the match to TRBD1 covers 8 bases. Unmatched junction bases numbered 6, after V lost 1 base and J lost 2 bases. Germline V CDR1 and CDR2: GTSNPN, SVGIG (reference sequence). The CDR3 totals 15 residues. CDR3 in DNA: TGTGCCTGGAGTGCCTCAGGGGGCGTCAACTATGGCTACACCTTC. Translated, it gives CAWSASGGVNYGYTF.

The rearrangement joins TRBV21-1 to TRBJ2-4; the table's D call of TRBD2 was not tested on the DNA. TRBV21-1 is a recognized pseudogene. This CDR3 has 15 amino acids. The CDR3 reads CASSNTGGAKNIQYF. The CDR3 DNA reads TGTGCCAGCAGCAATACGGGGGGGGCCAAAAACATTCAGTACTTC.

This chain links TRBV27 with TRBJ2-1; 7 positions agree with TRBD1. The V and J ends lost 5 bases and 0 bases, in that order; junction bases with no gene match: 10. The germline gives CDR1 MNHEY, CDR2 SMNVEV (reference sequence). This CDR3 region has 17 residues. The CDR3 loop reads CASSPRGQASSYNEQFF. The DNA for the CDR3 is TGTGCCAGCAGTCCGAGAGGACAGGCGAGCTCCTACAATGAGCAGTTCTTC.

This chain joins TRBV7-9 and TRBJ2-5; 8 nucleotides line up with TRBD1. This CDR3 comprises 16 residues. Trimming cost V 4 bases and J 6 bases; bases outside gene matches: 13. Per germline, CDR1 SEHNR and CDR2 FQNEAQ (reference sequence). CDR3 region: CASSSTTGELFKTQYF. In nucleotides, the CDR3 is TGTGCCAGCAGCTCCACGACAGGGGAGCTATTTAAGACCCAGTACTTC.

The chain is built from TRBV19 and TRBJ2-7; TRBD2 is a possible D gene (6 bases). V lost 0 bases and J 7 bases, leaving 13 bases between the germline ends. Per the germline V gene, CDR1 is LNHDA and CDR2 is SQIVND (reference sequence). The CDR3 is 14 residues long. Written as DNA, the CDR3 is TGTGCCAGTAGTATAGAAGCGGAGGGCTTTGAGCAGTACTTC. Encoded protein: CASSIEAEGFEQYF.

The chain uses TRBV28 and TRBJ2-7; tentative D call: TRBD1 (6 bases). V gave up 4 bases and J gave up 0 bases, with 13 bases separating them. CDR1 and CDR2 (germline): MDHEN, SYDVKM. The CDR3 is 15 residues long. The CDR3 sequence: CASSSTGTSSYEQYF. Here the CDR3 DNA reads TGTGCCAGCAGTTCTACAGGGACCAGCTCCTACGAGCAGTACTTC.

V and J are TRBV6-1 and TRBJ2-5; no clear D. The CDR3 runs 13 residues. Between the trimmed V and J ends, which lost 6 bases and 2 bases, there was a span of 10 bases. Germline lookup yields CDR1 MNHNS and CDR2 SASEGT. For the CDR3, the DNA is TGTGCCAGCAGACCCACCCCTCAAGAGACCCAGTACTTC. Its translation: CASRPTPQETQYF.

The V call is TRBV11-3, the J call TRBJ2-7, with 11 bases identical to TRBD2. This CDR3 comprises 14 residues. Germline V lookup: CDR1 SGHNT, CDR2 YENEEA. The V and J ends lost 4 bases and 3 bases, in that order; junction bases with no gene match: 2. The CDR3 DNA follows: TGTGCCAGCAGCTCGGGACTAGCGGACTACGAGCAGTACTTC. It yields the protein CASSSGLADYEQYF.

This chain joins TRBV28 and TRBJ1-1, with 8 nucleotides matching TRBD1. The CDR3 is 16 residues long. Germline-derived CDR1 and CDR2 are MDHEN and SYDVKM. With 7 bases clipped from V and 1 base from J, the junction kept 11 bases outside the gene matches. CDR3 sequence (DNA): TGTGCCAGCAATCCGGGACAGGCCTCGGGGAACACTGAAGCTTTCTTT. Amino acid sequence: CASNPGQASGNTEAFF.

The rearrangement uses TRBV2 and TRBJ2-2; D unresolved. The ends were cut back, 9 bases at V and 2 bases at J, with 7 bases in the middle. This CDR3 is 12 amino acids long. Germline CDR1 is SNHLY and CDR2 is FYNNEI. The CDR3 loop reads CASALNTGELFF. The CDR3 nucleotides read TGTGCCAGTGCGCTAAACACCGGGGAGCTGTTTTTT.

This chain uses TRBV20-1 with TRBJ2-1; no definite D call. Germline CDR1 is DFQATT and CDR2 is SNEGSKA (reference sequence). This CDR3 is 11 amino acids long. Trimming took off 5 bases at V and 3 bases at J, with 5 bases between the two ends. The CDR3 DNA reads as TGCAGTGCTCTCCACTACAATGAGCAGTTCTTC. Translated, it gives CSALHYNEQFF.